This TCR beta chain was obtained from a study of T cells in Graves' hyperthyroidism and ophthalmopathy. The study's findings and limits: Ophthalmopathy, which appeared later, was predicted by the model a median around 6.9 months before onset. From stable hyperthyroidism, ophthalmopathy was separated by a 13 V-J model. Blood also carried most thyroid clonotypes expanded above 0.001.

Fresh peripheral blood, roughly 10 ml, was the source of the PBMCs. Authors of the study amplified TCR beta CDR3 regions from RNA transcripts. A set of HTBI primers served as the primers for a first-round RT-PCR of the TCR CDR3. TCRdb recomputed calls from the multiplex PCR reads with MiXCR, one row per CDR3 protein. The repertoire holds around 700,000 distinct CDR3 sequences, with roughly a sixth as singletons. This clonotype was counted many times. What it binds is not known. The trim removed 5 bases at V and 5 bases at J, leaving 15 bases unmatched. The CDR3 is 17 residues long. Looked up from germline, CDR1 is LGHDT and CDR2 is YNNKEL (reference sequence).

The sequencing input was blood. The sequence was obtained from a woman between 45 and 60 years old with Graves' hyperthyroidism that later progressed to Graves' ophthalmopathy. This chain links TRBV3-1 with TRBJ2-1, with 7 bases that match TRBD1. The CDR3 loop is CASSSPRNRGSHNEQFF. Here the CDR3 DNA reads TGTGCCAGCAGCTCTCCCCGGAACAGGGGTTCACACAATGAGCAGTTCTTC.